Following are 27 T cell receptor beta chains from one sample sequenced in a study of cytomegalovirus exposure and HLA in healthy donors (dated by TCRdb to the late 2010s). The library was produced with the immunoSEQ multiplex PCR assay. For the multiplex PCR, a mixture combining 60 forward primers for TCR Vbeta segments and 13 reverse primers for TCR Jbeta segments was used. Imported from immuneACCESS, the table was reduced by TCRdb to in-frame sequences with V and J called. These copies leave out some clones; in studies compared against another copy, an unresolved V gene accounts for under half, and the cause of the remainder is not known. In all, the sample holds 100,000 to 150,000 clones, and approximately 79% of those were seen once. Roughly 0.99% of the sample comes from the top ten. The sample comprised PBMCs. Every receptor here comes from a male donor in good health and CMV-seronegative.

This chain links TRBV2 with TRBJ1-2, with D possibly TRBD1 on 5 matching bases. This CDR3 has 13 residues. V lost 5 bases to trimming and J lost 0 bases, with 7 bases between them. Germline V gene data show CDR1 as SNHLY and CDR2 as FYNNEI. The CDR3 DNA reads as TGTGCCAGCAGTCTGACAGCTAACTATGGCTACACCTTC. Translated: CASSLTANYGYTF.

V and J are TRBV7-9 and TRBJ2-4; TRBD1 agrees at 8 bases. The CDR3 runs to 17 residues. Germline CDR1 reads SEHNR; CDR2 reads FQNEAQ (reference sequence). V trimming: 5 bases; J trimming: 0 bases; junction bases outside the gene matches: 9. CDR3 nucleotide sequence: TGTGCCAGCAGCGTTTACAGGGGGAGTATAGCCAAAAACATTCAGTACTTC. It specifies CASSVYRGSIAKNIQYF.

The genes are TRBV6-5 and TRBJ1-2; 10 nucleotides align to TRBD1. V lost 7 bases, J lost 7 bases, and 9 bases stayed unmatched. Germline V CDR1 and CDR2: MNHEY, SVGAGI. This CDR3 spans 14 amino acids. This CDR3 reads CASNPGQGSRGYTF. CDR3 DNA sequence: TGTGCCAGCAACCCGGGACAGGGGTCCCGTGGCTACACCTTC.

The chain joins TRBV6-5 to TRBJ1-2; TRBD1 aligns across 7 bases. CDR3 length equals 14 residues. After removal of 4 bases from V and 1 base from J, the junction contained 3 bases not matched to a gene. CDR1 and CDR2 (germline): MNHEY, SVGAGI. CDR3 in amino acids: CASSSGTVNYGYTF. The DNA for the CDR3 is TGTGCCAGCAGTTCCGGGACAGTTAACTATGGCTACACCTTC.

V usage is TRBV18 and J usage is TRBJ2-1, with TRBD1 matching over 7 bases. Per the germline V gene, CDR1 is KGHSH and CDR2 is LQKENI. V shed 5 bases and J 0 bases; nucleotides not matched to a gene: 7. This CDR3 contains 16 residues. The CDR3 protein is CASSADRVSSYNEQFF. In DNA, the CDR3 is TGTGCCAGCTCAGCCGACAGGGTCAGCTCCTACAATGAGCAGTTCTTC.

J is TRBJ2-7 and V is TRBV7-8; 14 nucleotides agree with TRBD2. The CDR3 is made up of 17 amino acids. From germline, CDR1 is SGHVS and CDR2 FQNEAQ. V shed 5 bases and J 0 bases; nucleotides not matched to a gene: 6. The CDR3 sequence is CASSPRLAGGSSYEQYF. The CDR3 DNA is TGTGCCAGCAGCCCCAGACTAGCGGGGGGGAGCTCCTACGAGCAGTACTTC.

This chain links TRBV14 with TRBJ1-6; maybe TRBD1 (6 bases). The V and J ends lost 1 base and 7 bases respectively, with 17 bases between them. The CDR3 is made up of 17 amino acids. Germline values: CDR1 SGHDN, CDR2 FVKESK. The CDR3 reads CASSQGLRGAENSPLHF. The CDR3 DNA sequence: TGTGCCAGCAGCCAAGGGCTACGGGGGGCGGAAAATTCACCCCTCCACTTT. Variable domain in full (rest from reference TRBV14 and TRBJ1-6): EAGVTQFPSHSVIEKGQTVTLRCDPISGHDNLYWYRRVMGKEIKFLLHFVKESKQDESGMPNNRFLAERTGGTYSTLKVQPAELEDSGVYFCASSQGLRGAENSPLHFGNGTRLTVT.

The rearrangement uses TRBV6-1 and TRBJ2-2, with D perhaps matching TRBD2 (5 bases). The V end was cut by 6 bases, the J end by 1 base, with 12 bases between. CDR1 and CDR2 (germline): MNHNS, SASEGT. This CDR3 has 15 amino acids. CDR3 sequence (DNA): TGTGCCAGCAGCTTAAGCGGATTGAACACCGGGGAGCTGTTTTTT. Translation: CASSLSGLNTGELFF.

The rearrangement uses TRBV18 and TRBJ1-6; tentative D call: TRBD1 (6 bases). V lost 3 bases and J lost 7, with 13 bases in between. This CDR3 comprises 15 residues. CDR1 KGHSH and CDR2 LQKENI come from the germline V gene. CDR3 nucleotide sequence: TGTGCCAGCTCACCTCTTGCAGGGGAAAATTCACCCCTCCACTTT. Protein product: CASSPLAGENSPLHF.

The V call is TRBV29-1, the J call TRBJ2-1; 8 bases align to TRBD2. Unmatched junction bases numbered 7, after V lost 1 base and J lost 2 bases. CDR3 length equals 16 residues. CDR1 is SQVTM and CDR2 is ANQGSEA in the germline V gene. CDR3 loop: CSVEVGTRGAYNEQFF. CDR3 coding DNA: TGCAGCGTTGAAGTTGGGACTAGAGGAGCCTACAATGAGCAGTTCTTC.

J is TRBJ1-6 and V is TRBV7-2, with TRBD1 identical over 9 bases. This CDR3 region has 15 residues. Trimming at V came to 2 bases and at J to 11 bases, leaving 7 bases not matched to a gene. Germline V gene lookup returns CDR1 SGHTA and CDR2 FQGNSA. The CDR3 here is CASSLNYRGQTPLHF. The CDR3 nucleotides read TGTGCCAGCAGCTTAAACTACAGGGGGCAGACACCCCTCCACTTT.

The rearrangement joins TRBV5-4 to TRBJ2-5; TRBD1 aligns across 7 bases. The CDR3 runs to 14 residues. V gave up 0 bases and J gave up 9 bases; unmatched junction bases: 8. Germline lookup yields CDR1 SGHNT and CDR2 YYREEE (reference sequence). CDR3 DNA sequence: TGTGCCAGCAGCTTGGAGACAGGGAAGAGGTCCCAGTACTTC. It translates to CASSLETGKRSQYF.

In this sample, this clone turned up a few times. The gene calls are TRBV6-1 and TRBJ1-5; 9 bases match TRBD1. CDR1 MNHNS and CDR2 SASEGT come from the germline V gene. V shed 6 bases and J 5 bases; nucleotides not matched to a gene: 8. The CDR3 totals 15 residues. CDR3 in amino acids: CASRPGQGGYQPQHF. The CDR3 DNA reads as TGTGCCAGCAGGCCGGGACAGGGTGGCTATCAGCCCCAGCATTTT.

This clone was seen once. The CDR3, as DNA: TGTGCCAGCAGCTCCCCCCGATGGGACACCTTCCAAGAGACCCAGTACTTC. Amino acids: CASSSPRWDTFQETQYF. The J gene is TRBJ2-5, the V gene TRBV7-9, with a possible D match to TRBD1 (6 bases). V lost 4 bases to trimming and J lost 1 base, with 19 bases between them. The length of the CDR3 is 17 residues. Germline assignment: CDR1 SEHNR and CDR2 FQNEAQ (reference sequence).

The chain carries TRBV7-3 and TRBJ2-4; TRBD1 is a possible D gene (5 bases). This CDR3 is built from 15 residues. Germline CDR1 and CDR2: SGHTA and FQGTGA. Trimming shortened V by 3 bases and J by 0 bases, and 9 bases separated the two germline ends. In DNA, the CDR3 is TGTGCCAGCAGCTTCGGCAGGGTAGCCAAAAACATTCAGTACTTC. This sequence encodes CASSFGRVAKNIQYF.

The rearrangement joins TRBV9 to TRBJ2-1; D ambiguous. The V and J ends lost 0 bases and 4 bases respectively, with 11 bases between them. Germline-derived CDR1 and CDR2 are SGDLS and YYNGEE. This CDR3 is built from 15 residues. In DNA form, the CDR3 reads TGTGCCAGCAGCGTAGGTGGGCTTCAGTACAATGAGCAGTTCTTC. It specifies CASSVGGLQYNEQFF.

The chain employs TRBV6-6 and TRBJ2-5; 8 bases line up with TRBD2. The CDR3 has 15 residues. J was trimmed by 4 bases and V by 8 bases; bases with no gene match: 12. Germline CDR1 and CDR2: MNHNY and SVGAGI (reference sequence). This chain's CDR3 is CASRGGLPSRETQYF. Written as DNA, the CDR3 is TGTGCCAGCCGGGGGGGACTACCCTCTAGAGAGACCCAGTACTTC.

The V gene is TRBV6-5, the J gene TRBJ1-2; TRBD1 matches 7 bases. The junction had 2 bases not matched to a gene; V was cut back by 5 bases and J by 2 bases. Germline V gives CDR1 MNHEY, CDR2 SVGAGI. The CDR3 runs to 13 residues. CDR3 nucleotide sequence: TGTGCCAGCAGTATACAGGGGAACTATGGCTACACCTTC. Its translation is CASSIQGNYGYTF.

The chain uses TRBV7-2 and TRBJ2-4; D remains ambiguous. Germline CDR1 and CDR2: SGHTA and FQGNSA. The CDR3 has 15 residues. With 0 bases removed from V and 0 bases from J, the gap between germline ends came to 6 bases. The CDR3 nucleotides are TGTGCCAGCAGCTTAGCCAGACTAGCCAAAAACATTCAGTACTTC. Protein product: CASSLARLAKNIQYF.

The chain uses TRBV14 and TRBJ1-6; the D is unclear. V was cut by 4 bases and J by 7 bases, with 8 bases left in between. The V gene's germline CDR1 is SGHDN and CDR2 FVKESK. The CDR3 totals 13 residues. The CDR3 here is CASSREANSPLHF. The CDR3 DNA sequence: TGTGCCAGCAGCCGAGAAGCCAATTCACCCCTCCACTTT.

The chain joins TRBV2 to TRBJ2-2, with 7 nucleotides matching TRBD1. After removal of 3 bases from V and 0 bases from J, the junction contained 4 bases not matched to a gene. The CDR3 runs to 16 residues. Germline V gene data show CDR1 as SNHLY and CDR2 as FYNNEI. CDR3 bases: TGTGCCAGCAGTGACTTAGGGACAGCGAACACCGGGGAGCTGTTTTTT. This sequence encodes CASSDLGTANTGELFF.

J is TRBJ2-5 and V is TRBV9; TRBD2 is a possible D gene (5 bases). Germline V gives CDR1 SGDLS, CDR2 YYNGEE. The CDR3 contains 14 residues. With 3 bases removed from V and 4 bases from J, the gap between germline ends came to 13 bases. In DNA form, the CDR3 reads TGTGCCAGCAGCGGAGAGGGAAGAGGAGAGACCCAGTACTTC. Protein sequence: CASSGEGRGETQYF.

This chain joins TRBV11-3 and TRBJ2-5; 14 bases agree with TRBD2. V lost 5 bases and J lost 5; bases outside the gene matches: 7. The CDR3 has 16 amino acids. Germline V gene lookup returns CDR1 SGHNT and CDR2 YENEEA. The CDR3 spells CASSTGTSGGRETQYF. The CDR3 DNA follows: TGTGCCAGCAGCACCGGGACTAGCGGGGGCAGGGAGACCCAGTACTTC. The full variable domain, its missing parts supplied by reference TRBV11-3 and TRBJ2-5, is EAGVVQSPRYKIIEKKQPVAFWCNPISGHNTLYWYLQNLGQGPELLIRYENEEAVDDSQLPKDRFSAERLKGVDSTLKIQPAELGDSAVYLCASSTGTSGGRETQYFGPGTRLLVL.

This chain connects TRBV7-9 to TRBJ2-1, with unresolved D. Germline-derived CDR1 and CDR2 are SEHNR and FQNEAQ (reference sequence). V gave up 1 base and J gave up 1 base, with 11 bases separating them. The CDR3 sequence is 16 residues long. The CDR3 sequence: CASSLERGTSYNEQFF. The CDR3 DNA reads TGTGCCAGCAGCTTAGAGCGCGGAACTTCCTACAATGAGCAGTTCTTC.

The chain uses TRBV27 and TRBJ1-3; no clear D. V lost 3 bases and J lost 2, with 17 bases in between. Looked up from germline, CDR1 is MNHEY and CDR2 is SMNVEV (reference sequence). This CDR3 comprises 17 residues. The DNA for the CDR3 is TGTGCCAGCAGTTTGAGCGGGAACACACGCGCTGGAAACACCATATATTTT. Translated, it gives CASSLSGNTRAGNTIYF.

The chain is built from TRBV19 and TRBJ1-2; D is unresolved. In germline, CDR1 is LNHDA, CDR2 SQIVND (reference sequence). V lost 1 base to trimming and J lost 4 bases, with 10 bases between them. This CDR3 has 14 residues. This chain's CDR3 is CASSIVPGVYGYTF. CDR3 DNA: TGTGCCAGTAGTATAGTGCCCGGGGTCTATGGCTACACCTTC.

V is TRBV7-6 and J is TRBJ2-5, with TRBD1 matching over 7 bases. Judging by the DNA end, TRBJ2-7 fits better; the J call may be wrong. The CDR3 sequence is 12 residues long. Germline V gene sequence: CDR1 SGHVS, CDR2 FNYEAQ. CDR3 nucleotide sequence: TGTGCCAGCAGCACAGGGGCCTACGAGCAGTACTTC. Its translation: CASSTGAYEQYF.